These 19 T cell receptor beta chains came from one sample sequenced in a study of regulatory T cells in long-lasting Graves disease. Sample time point: persistent/refractory GD, antithyroid drugs over 5 years with positive TRAb. RNA isolated from PBMCs was used to make the TCR library. According to the study, TCR beta libraries were built with iRepertoire HTBI primers and CDR3-region Arm-PCR. Each CDR3 protein gets one entry after TCRdb re-called the multiplex PCR reads with MiXCR. Here the sample spans 300,000 to 500,000 distinct CDR3 sequences, around 21% being singletons. Source: peripheral blood mononuclear cells (PBMCs), taken when the disease was refractory, from a patient treated with antithyroid drugs. The source is a female donor with Graves disease.

At least ten counts were recorded for this clonotype. The chain employs TRBV6-1 and TRBJ1-5; no reliable D call. Trimming took 2 bases from V and 6 from J, leaving 5 bases between them. The CDR3 contains 12 residues. The germline V gene has CDR1 MNHNS and CDR2 SASEGT. CDR3 coding DNA: TGTGCCAGCAGTGAAAGAAGTCAGCCCCAGCATTTT. Translated, it gives CASSERSQPQHF.

This clonotype has only a few counts. The gene calls are TRBV6-1 and TRBJ1-3, with D perhaps matching TRBD1 (5 bases). CDR3 length: 18 amino acids. With 0 bases removed from V and 0 bases from J, the gap between germline ends came to 15 bases. Germline-derived CDR1 and CDR2 are MNHNS and SASEGT. CDR3: CASSEAVEGPISGNTIYF. The CDR3 coding sequence is TGTGCCAGCAGTGAAGCTGTTGAGGGACCCATCTCTGGAAACACCATATATTTT.

The table lists this clonotype with a few counts. The gene calls are TRBV20-1 and TRBJ2-7, with 8 bases lining up with TRBD2. V was clipped by 6 bases and J by 0 bases; unmatched bases: 10. Germline V gives CDR1 DFQATT, CDR2 SNEGSKA (reference sequence). CDR3 size: 15 residues. The chain's CDR3 is CSATGETSDSYEQYF. In nucleotides, the CDR3 is TGCAGTGCCACCGGTGAGACTAGCGACTCCTACGAGCAGTACTTC.

The chain links TRBV12-3 or TRBV12-4 to TRBJ2-2; no definite D call. Between the trimmed V and J ends, which lost 5 bases and 4 bases, there was a span of 8 bases. The CDR3 is 13 amino acids. CDR3 residues: CASSLGITGELFF. Written as DNA, the CDR3 is TGTGCCAGCAGTCTTGGGATCACCGGGGAGCTGTTTTTT.

This clonotype was seen a handful of times. This sequence joins TRBV11-2 and TRBJ2-5; D assignment may be TRBD1 or TRBD2 (6 bases each). Germline lookup yields CDR1 SGHAT and CDR2 FQNNGV. The V end was cut by 4 bases, the J end by 4 bases, with 16 bases between. This CDR3 has 15 amino acids. CDR3 region: CASSSWDGGLETQYF. The DNA of the CDR3 is TGTGCCAGCAGCTCGTGGGACGGGGGCCTAGAGACCCAGTACTTC. The full variable domain, its missing parts supplied by reference TRBV11-2 and TRBJ2-5, is EAGVAQSPRYKIIEKRQSVAFWCNPISGHATLYWYQQILGQGPKLLIQFQNNGVVDDSQLPKDRFSAERLKGVDSTLKIQPAKLEDSAVYLCASSSWDGGLETQYFGPGTRLLVL.

In its sample, this clonotype was seen many times. CDR3 in DNA: TGTGCCAGCAGCCAAGGCGGGACTCTGCCGGCCGGGGAGCTGTTTTTT. Translated: CASSQGGTLPAGELFF. V and J are TRBV7-2 and TRBJ2-2; TRBD2 is a possible D gene (6 bases). The germline V gene encodes CDR1 SGHTA and CDR2 FQGNSA. Trimming left V 5 bases short and J 6 bases short, with 19 bases between. This CDR3 is built from 16 residues.

This clonotype was counted at least ten times. The V and J genes are TRBV20-1 and TRBJ1-1; TRBD1 matches at 8 bases. Per the germline V gene, CDR1 is DFQATT and CDR2 is SNEGSKA (reference sequence). CDR3 size: 11 residues. CDR3 sequence (DNA): TGCAGCGCCCGACAGGGGAGTGAAGCTTTCTTT. It translates to CSARQGSEAFF.

Notes on this clonotype: A much larger clone lies one base from this, so it may be a read error. CDR3 residues: CVSSPGGVSSAGYTF. CDR3 nucleotides: TGTGTCAGCAGCCCCGGGGGAGTGAGTTCGGCGGGCTACACCTTC. V usage is TRBV5-6 and J usage is TRBJ1-2; TRBD1 is a possible D gene (5 bases). The V gene's germline CDR1 is SGHDT and CDR2 YYEEEE. CDR3 length: 15 amino acids.

Only a few counts were recorded for this clonotype. This chain joins TRBV6-2 or TRBV6-3 and TRBJ2-7, with D perhaps TRBD2 (6 bases). V was shortened by 5 bases and J by 2 bases, with 13 bases between the two germline ends. CDR1 and CDR2 from the germline V gene are MNHEY and SVGEGT. The CDR3 is made up of 14 amino acids. CDR3 DNA sequence: TGTGCCAGCAGTCAAAACCGGGGGACCTACGAGCAGTACTTC. Amino acids: CASSQNRGTYEQYF.

This chain uses TRBV7-9 with TRBJ1-2; the D gene is possibly TRBD1 (5 bases). The CDR3 is made up of 11 amino acids. CDR1 is SEHNR and CDR2 is FQNEAQ in the germline V gene (reference sequence). Trimming took off 5 bases at V and 7 bases at J, with 8 bases between the two ends. In nucleotides, the CDR3 is TGTGCCAGCAGCCGGGGGGTTGGCTACACCTTC. It yields the protein CASSRGVGYTF.

This rearrangement joins TRBV27 to TRBJ2-7, with TRBD1 matching 7 bases. Trimming removed 3 bases from V and 4 bases from J; junction bases left unmatched: 6. CDR3 length equals 14 residues. The V gene's germline CDR1 is MNHEY and CDR2 SMNVEV (reference sequence). This CDR3 reads CASSLAGTEYEQYF. In DNA form, the CDR3 reads TGTGCCAGCAGTTTGGCCGGGACAGAGTACGAGCAGTACTTC.

The gene calls are TRBV18 and TRBJ2-7; D assignment may be TRBD1 or TRBD2 (5 bases each). Germline V CDR1 and CDR2: KGHSH, LQKENI. V dropped 3 bases and J dropped 6 bases, with 15 bases sitting between them. The CDR3 length is 14 residues. The CDR3 region is CASSPRDGNCEQYF. CDR3 coding DNA: TGTGCCAGCTCACCTCGGGACGGGAACTGCGAGCAGTACTTC.

Comments on this clonotype: A read error likely explains this, since a far larger clone differs by one base. V is TRBV12-3 or TRBV12-4 and J is TRBJ1-5; possibly TRBD1 for D (6 bases). The CDR3 is 15 amino acids. Trimming took 3 bases from V and 4 from J, leaving 13 bases between them. The CDR3: CASSFDRDTNQPQHF. CDR3 nucleotides: TGTGCCAGCAGTTTCGACCGGGACACGAATCAGCCCCAGCATTTT.

For this clonotype: One base separates it from a far larger clone, so it is likely a read error. This chain uses TRBV7-9 with TRBJ2-7; no firm D call. V was clipped by 6 bases and J by 2 bases, with 8 bases between them. The CDR3 is 12 residues long. CDR1 is SEHNR and CDR2 is FQNEAQ in the germline V gene (reference sequence). This CDR3 reads CASSLPPYEQYF. For the CDR3, the DNA is TGTGCCAGCAGTCTACCCCCCTACGAGCAGTACTTC. The variable domain in full, completed from reference TRBV7-9 and TRBJ2-7, reads DTGVSQNPRHKITKRGQNVTFRCDPISEHNRLYWYRQTLGQGPEFLTYFQNEAQLEKSRLLSDRFSAERPKGSFSTLEIQRTEQGDSAMYLCASSLPPYEQYFGPGTRLTVT.

The J gene is TRBJ2-5, the V gene TRBV7-9; TRBD1 is a possible D gene (6 bases). V was pared by 5 bases and J by 5 bases, with 12 bases between. The germline V gene encodes CDR1 SEHNR and CDR2 FQNEAQ (reference sequence). The CDR3 totals 13 residues. The CDR3 sequence: CASSGQLGETQYF. The CDR3 region has the DNA TGTGCCAGCAGCGGACAGTTAGGGGAGACCCAGTACTTC.

This clonotype was detected ten times or more. This rearrangement joins TRBV2 to TRBJ1-1; D is undetermined. The CDR3 loop spans 13 amino acids. The germline V gene has CDR1 SNHLY and CDR2 FYNNEI. The V end was cut by 7 bases, the J end by 1 base, with 10 bases between. The CDR3 spells CASKRAANTEAFF. The CDR3 DNA follows: TGTGCCAGCAAGAGGGCAGCGAACACTGAAGCTTTCTTT. The entire variable domain, with the rest obtained from reference TRBV2 and TRBJ1-1, is as follows: EPEVTQTPSHQVTQMGQEVILRCVPISNHLYFYWYRQILGQKVEFLVSFYNNEISEKSEIFDDQFSVERPDGSNFTLKIRSTKLEDSAMYFCASKRAANTEAFFGQGTRLTVV.

At least ten counts were recorded for this clonotype. The V call is TRBV20-1, the J call TRBJ1-5; unclear D gene. The CDR3 is 16 amino acids. Germline CDR1 and CDR2: DFQATT and SNEGSKA (reference sequence). Between the trimmed V and J ends, which lost 0 bases and 1 base, there was a span of 13 bases. In DNA, the CDR3 is TGCAGTGCTAGAGATGCTCAGAAAATGAGCAATCAGCCCCAGCATTTT. As protein: CSARDAQKMSNQPQHF.

At least ten counts were recorded for this clonotype. The chain uses TRBV20-1 and TRBJ1-1; D remains unclear. With 4 bases removed from V and 1 base from J, the gap between germline ends came to 10 bases. This CDR3 has 13 amino acids. Germline V lookup: CDR1 DFQATT, CDR2 SNEGSKA (reference sequence). The CDR3 protein is CSANVRSNTEAFF. The CDR3 nucleotides read TGCAGTGCTAATGTACGGTCGAACACTGAAGCTTTCTTT.

V is TRBV20-1 and J is TRBJ1-5, with D perhaps TRBD1 (6 bases). There are 15 residues in the CDR3. The ends were cut back, 2 bases at V and 2 bases at J, with 13 bases in the middle. Germline lookup yields CDR1 DFQATT and CDR2 SNEGSKA (reference sequence). The CDR3 nucleotides read TGCAGTGCTAGATCGGAACAGGGAGGCAATCAGCCCCAGCATTTT. Translation: CSARSEQGGNQPQHF.